A selection of T cell receptor beta chains follows, all from one sample in a study of OX40 agonist ivuxolimab in advanced cancers. Generated by immunoSEQ multiplex PCR, the TCRdb table keeps only in-frame clones and is missing some. Of around 43,000 clones detected, 89% appear once; the ten largest clones hold around 17%. The material sequenced was CD4+ or CD8+ T cells sorted from blood, taken in a trial of the OX40 agonist ivuxolimab. These receptors were collected from an adult with an advanced solid tumor such as melanoma, head and neck, liver or kidney cancer. Each CDR3 is given with its conserved first and last residue. D genes are given only for firm matches. Some rows have no size entry. The others give once, few or many, or a class for an expanded clone.

J: TRBJ2-3; size: .; D: TRBD2; V: TRBV7-8; DNA: TGTGCCAGCAGCCTATATAGAAATGGACTAGGTGGGGACACAGATACGCAGTATTTT; CDR3: CASSLYRNGLGGDTDTQYF
J: TRBJ1-6; size: .; D: .; V: TRBV14; DNA: TGTGCCAGCAGCTCCACAGGGTCCGCTTCACCCCTCCACTTT; CDR3: CASSSTGSASPLHF
J: TRBJ1-5; size: .; D: TRBD1; V: TRBV25-1; DNA: TGTGCCAGCAGTGAAGGGGACAGGGGGAAAGGGCAGCCCCAGCATTTT; CDR3: CASSEGDRGKGQPQHF
J: TRBJ1-1; size: .; D: .; V: TRBV4-1; DNA: TGTGCCAGCAGCCCGACACTGAACACTGAAGCTTTCTTT; CDR3: CASSPTLNTEAFF
J: TRBJ1-2; size: .; D: .; V: TRBV4-2; DNA: TGTGCCAGCAGCCAAGATATGAACCAGGGAATTAACTATGGCTACACCTTC; CDR3: CASSQDMNQGINYGYTF
J: TRBJ2-7; size: .; D: TRBD1; V: TRBV7-8; DNA: TGTGCCAGCAGCATGACCGGGACAGGGGACGAGCAGTACTTC; CDR3: CASSMTGTGDEQYF
J: TRBJ2-7; size: .; D: .; V: TRBV6-6; DNA: TGTGCCAGCAGTCCCCAGGAGAATGGCGAGCAGTACTTC; CDR3: CASSPQENGEQYF
J: TRBJ2-5; size: .; D: .; V: TRBV5-4; DNA: TGTGCCAGCAGCTTGTCTGCAGGGGCAGGGGAGACCCAGTACTTC; CDR3: CASSLSAGAGETQYF
J: TRBJ2-1; size: .; D: .; V: TRBV7-8; DNA: TGTGCCAGCAGCTTAGTTGTGAGAGAGCAGTTCTTC; CDR3: CASSLVVREQFF
J: TRBJ2-7; size: .; D: TRBD1; V: TRBV6-1; DNA: TGTGCCAGCAGTGACGGGACAGGGATCTACGAGCAGTACTTC; CDR3: CASSDGTGIYEQYF
J: TRBJ2-1; size: .; D: .; V: TRBV7-8; DNA: TGTGCCAGCAGCCTCTCCGAGACTTCCTACAATGAGCAGTTCTTC; CDR3: CASSLSETSYNEQFF
J: TRBJ1-6; size: few; D: .; V: TRBV27; DNA: TGTGCCAGCATAGGGGCCCCCTATAATTCACCCCTCCACTTT; CDR3: CASIGAPYNSPLHF
J: TRBJ1-2; size: .; D: .; V: TRBV6-4; DNA: TGTGCCAGCAGTGACGGGACATCGGATGGCTACACCTTC; CDR3: CASSDGTSDGYTF
J: TRBJ1-2; size: .; D: TRBD1; V: TRBV7-9; DNA: TGTGCCAGCAGCTTAGGAGACAGGGAGATTTATGGCTACACCTTC; CDR3: CASSLGDREIYGYTF
J: TRBJ2-3; size: .; D: .; V: TRBV9; DNA: TGTGCCAGCACGGAGGGGCGAAGCACAGATACGCAGTATTTT; CDR3: CASTEGRSTDTQYF
J: TRBJ2-1; size: .; D: TRBD1; V: TRBV6-4; DNA: TGTGCCAGCAGTCACCGGGACAGCCCCTACAATGAGCAGTTCTTC; CDR3: CASSHRDSPYNEQFF
J: TRBJ2-1; size: .; D: TRBD2; V: TRBV6-6; DNA: TGTGCCAGCAGTTCATTTACTAGCGGTCCCTACAATGAGCAGTTCTTC; CDR3: CASSSFTSGPYNEQFF
J: TRBJ1-2; size: .; D: .; V: TRBV2; DNA: TGTGCCAGCAGTGAGAGGGGCTACACCTTC; CDR3: CASSERGYTF
J: TRBJ2-7; size: .; D: TRBD2; V: TRBV6-1; DNA: TGTGCCAGCAGCCCGGGACTAGCGGGAGGCAACGAGCAGTACTTC; CDR3: CASSPGLAGGNEQYF
J: TRBJ2-7; size: .; D: .; V: TRBV18; DNA: TGTGCCAGCTCACCATCTAGAAGACTTTGGGAGCAGTACTTC; CDR3: CASSPSRRLWEQYF
J: TRBJ2-3; size: .; D: TRBD2; V: TRBV27; DNA: TGTGCCAGCACTCAATCCGGGGGGGGTTTGACAGATACGCAGTATTTT; CDR3: CASTQSGGGLTDTQYF
J: TRBJ1-2; size: .; D: TRBD1; V: TRBV5-4; DNA: TGTGCCAGCAGCTTGGGAGGTACAGGGGGCTATGGCTACACCTTC; CDR3: CASSLGGTGGYGYTF
J: TRBJ1-5; size: .; D: .; V: TRBV19; DNA: TGTGCCAGTAGTAGGGTCCGGGACATCGGTCAGCCCCAGCATTTT; CDR3: CASSRVRDIGQPQHF
J: TRBJ2-5; size: .; D: TRBD2; V: TRBV7-9; DNA: TGTGCCAGCAGCTTCAAGAGCGGGGAGGGGTCGGAGACCCAGTACTTC; CDR3: CASSFKSGEGSETQYF
J: TRBJ2-3; size: .; D: .; V: TRBV29-1; DNA: TGCAGCGTTGAAATAGACAGCACAGATACGCAGTATTTT; CDR3: CSVEIDSTDTQYF
J: TRBJ2-3; size: .; D: TRBD2; V: TRBV15; DNA: TGTGCCACCAGCAGCCCCGAAGGACTAGCGGGAGCAGATACGCAGTATTTT; CDR3: CATSSPEGLAGADTQYF
J: TRBJ2-1; size: .; D: .; V: TRBV6-4; DNA: TGTGCCAGCAGTGACTCTCAGGGGCGAGGAGGGGATGAGCAGTTCTTC; CDR3: CASSDSQGRGGDEQFF
J: TRBJ1-6; size: .; D: .; V: TRBV7-9; DNA: TGTGCCAGCAGCGGGACTTTTAATTCACCCCTCCACTTT; CDR3: CASSGTFNSPLHF
J: TRBJ1-1; size: .; D: .; V: TRBV7-9; DNA: TGTGCCAGCAGATCGGGGGCGAACACTGAAGCTTTCTTT; CDR3: CASRSGANTEAFF
J: TRBJ1-1; size: .; D: .; V: TRBV5-1; DNA: TGCGCCAGCAGCTTCCGGGGGAAGAACACTGAAGCTTTCTTT; CDR3: CASSFRGKNTEAFF
J: TRBJ1-1; size: .; D: .; V: TRBV5-1; DNA: TGCGCCAGCAGCTTGGGAACTGAAGCTTTCTTT; CDR3: CASSLGTEAFF
J: TRBJ1-1; size: .; D: .; V: TRBV27; DNA: TGTGCCAGCCTCCGGGCTGGCATGAACACTGAAGCTTTCTTT; CDR3: CASLRAGMNTEAFF
J: TRBJ2-1; size: .; D: TRBD1; V: TRBV6-1; DNA: TGTGCCAGCAGTGAAAAGGACAGGGACATAGCCAATGAGCAGTTCTTC; CDR3: CASSEKDRDIANEQFF
J: TRBJ1-2; size: .; D: .; V: TRBV7-9; DNA: TGTGCCAGCAGCTTAGGCCTTAACTATGGCTACACCTTC; CDR3: CASSLGLNYGYTF
J: TRBJ2-3; size: .; D: TRBD2; V: TRBV7-2; DNA: TGTGCCAGCAGCACCCGGGGGGACTTCACAGATACGCAGTATTTT; CDR3: CASSTRGDFTDTQYF
J: TRBJ1-2; size: .; D: .; V: TRBV15; DNA: TGTGCCACCAGCAGAGGAATTGGCTATGGCTACACCTTC; CDR3: CATSRGIGYGYTF
J: TRBJ1-1; size: .; D: .; V: TRBV15; DNA: TGTGCCACCAGCAGCCGGAGAGGAGTTGAAGCTTTCTTT; CDR3: CATSSRRGVEAFF
J: TRBJ2-4; size: .; D: .; V: TRBV5-1; DNA: TGCGCCAGCAGCTTGAGGGCGGGGTATAACATTCAGTACTTC; CDR3: CASSLRAGYNIQYF
J: TRBJ2-5; size: .; D: TRBD2; V: TRBV5-4; DNA: TGTGCCAGCAGTCGAAGACTAGCGGTTGGTCGGGGGGCCCAGTACTTC; CDR3: CASSRRLAVGRGAQYF
J: TRBJ2-2; size: .; D: .; V: TRBV6-1; DNA: TGTGCCAGCAGTACCAGGGGAAACACCGGGGAGCTGTTTTTT; CDR3: CASSTRGNTGELFF
J: TRBJ2-1; size: .; D: TRBD2; V: TRBV7-9; DNA: TGTGCCAGCAGAGGCGCCGGGACTATGCTCAGCTCCTACAATGAGCAGTTCTTC; CDR3: CASRGAGTMLSSYNEQFF
J: TRBJ2-7; size: .; D: .; V: TRBV10-3; DNA: TGTGCCATCAGTCCAAGCGGAAGTTACTACGAGCAGTACTTC; CDR3: CAISPSGSYYEQYF
J: TRBJ1-5; size: .; D: .; V: TRBV6-6; DNA: TGTGCCAGCAGTTGGGTTTTTAGCAATCAGCCCCAGCATTTT; CDR3: CASSWVFSNQPQHF
J: TRBJ2-3; size: few; D: .; V: TRBV11-1; DNA: TGTGCCAGCACCGGTGGAGTGGATACGCAGTATTTT; CDR3: CASTGGVDTQYF
J: TRBJ1-1; size: .; D: .; V: TRBV5-8; DNA: TGTGCCAGCGGGTGGCGGAGGAACACTGAAGCTTTCTTT; CDR3: CASGWRRNTEAFF
J: TRBJ1-1; size: .; D: .; V: TRBV6-1; DNA: TGTGCCAGCAGTGAAGGCTCGAACACTGAAGCTTTCTTT; CDR3: CASSEGSNTEAFF
J: TRBJ2-7; size: .; D: .; V: TRBV11-2; DNA: TGTGCCAGCAGCTTAGTCCACGGCTACGAGCAGTACTTC; CDR3: CASSLVHGYEQYF
J: TRBJ2-1; size: .; D: .; V: TRBV6-5; DNA: TGTGCCAGCATGTCCGGAGACAATGAGCAGTTCTTC; CDR3: CASMSGDNEQFF
J: TRBJ2-3; size: .; D: .; V: TRBV13; DNA: TGTGCCAGCAGCTTAGGGTTGAGTAGCGCCAGCACAGATACGCAGTATTTT; CDR3: CASSLGLSSASTDTQYF
J: TRBJ2-5; size: .; D: .; V: TRBV4-2; DNA: TGTGCCAGCAGCCAAGAGAAGTACGAGACCCAGTACTTC; CDR3: CASSQEKYETQYF
J: TRBJ1-1; size: .; D: .; V: TRBV4-1; DNA: TGCGCCAGCAGCCAAGTGGCGGGCTCGAACACTGAAGCTTTCTTT; CDR3: CASSQVAGSNTEAFF
J: TRBJ2-7; size: .; D: .; V: TRBV27; DNA: TGTGCCAGCAGTTTAGTGGGGCCCGCCTACGAGCAGTACTTC; CDR3: CASSLVGPAYEQYF
J: TRBJ2-7; size: .; D: TRBD2; V: TRBV30; DNA: TGTGCCTGGAGTACTAGCGGATACGAGCAGTACTTC; CDR3: CAWSTSGYEQYF
J: TRBJ2-7; size: once; D: .; V: TRBV2; DNA: TGTGCCAGCACCCAAACGGGGATACCCTACGAGCAGTACTTC; CDR3: CASTQTGIPYEQYF
J: TRBJ2-7; size: .; D: .; V: TRBV2; DNA: TGTGCCAGCAGTACCCGTCCCCTCTCCTACGAGCAGTACTTC; CDR3: CASSTRPLSYEQYF
J: TRBJ1-5; size: .; D: .; V: TRBV27; DNA: TGTGCCAGCGCCCAGGAGGCCAGGTTGAGTCAGCCCCAGCATTTT; CDR3: CASAQEARLSQPQHF
J: TRBJ2-7; size: once; D: TRBD1; V: TRBV7-8; DNA: TGTGCCAGCAGCTTCGGCAGGGGGCGGACCTACGAGCAGTACTTC; CDR3: CASSFGRGRTYEQYF
J: TRBJ2-7; size: .; D: .; V: TRBV7-8; DNA: TGTGCCAGCAGCTCCACCTACGAGCAGTACTTC; CDR3: CASSSTYEQYF
J: TRBJ2-3; size: .; D: TRBD2; V: TRBV19; DNA: TGTGCCAGTACTCCCGGGGGGTCTAGCGGCACAGATACGCAGTATTTT; CDR3: CASTPGGSSGTDTQYF